The 2 T cell receptor beta chains below all came from one sample that was sequenced in a study of cytomegalovirus exposure and HLA in healthy donors. A multiplex PCR was run with 60 Vbeta primers and 13 Jbeta primers. Profiled with immunoSEQ multiplex PCR; TCRdb holds only in-frame clones, not every one. The sample includes some 150,000 clones, around 75% seen only once; the top ten take roughly 6.6%. Sequencing was performed on PBMCs. The source of these receptors is a man aged 25 to 40 in good health and CMV-seronegative.

This clone was seen once. The chain employs TRBV2 and TRBJ1-3, with TRBD1 identical over 7 bases. The CDR3 is 14 amino acids. Per the germline V gene, CDR1 is SNHLY and CDR2 is FYNNEI. V lost 4 bases, J lost 4 bases, and 4 bases stayed unmatched. This CDR3 is CASSVEGQGNTIYF. The CDR3 nucleotides read TGTGCCAGCAGTGTCGAGGGACAGGGAAACACCATATATTTT.

V gene TRBV10-3 combines with J gene TRBJ1-2, with TRBD1 matching 8 bases. The V and J ends lost 2 bases and 4 bases, in that order; junction bases with no gene match: 6. The germline CDR1 and CDR2 sequences are ENHRY and SYGVKD. The CDR3 sequence is 15 residues long. CDR3 protein: CAISEPWTGIYGYTF. The CDR3 DNA reads TGTGCCATCAGTGAGCCCTGGACAGGGATCTATGGCTACACCTTC.